This T cell receptor (beta chain) was recovered during a study of blood T cell repertoires in COVID-19. Generated by immunoSEQ multiplex PCR, the TCRdb table keeps only in-frame clones and is missing some. Of approximately 94,000 clones in the sample, about 80% were seen once. The CDR3 has 12 amino acids. The germline V gene has CDR1 MNHEY and CDR2 SVGEGT. V lost 5 bases and J 9 bases, leaving 11 bases between the germline ends. V is TRBV6-2 or TRBV6-3 and J is TRBJ2-1; no reliable D call. This TCR came from a woman aged 70-85 years with acute or convalescent COVID-19. Sample: peripheral blood. The CDR3 reads CASSKPASEQFF. As DNA, the CDR3 is TGTGCCAGCAGTAAACCAGCGAGTGAGCAGTTCTTC.